This TCR beta chain derives from a study of tumor and adjacent non-tumor tissue in lung cancer. For this clonotype: The target antigen is unknown.

The CDR3 loop spans 12 amino acids. V lost 8 bases and J 2 bases, leaving 8 bases between the germline ends. Germline V gene data show CDR1 as MNHNS and CDR2 as SASEGT. Study-level points and caveats: TCR diversity was significantly greater in tumor than normal lung tissue. Patients with more diverse tumor TCRs had worse survival. In normal lung, the top 100 clones were significantly more dominant than in tumor.

The template was RNA from unsorted bulk tissue. Between August and November 2014, newly diagnosed, chemotherapy-naive lung cancer patients underwent thoracic surgery in China. The library came from three nested PCR rounds adapted from ARM-PCR protocols. TCRdb redid the calling of the multiplex PCR reads with MiXCR, one entry per CDR3 protein. The sample contains more than 60,000 distinct CDR3 sequences, about three quarters of which appear only once. The V and J genes are TRBV6-1 and TRBJ2-3; D not certain. Sequenced: lung tumor tissue. This TCR was sampled from a woman aged 45-65 years with non-small cell lung cancer. The CDR3 sequence is CASELDTDTQYF. CDR3 nucleotide sequence: TGTGCCAGCGAATTAGACACAGATACGCAGTATTTT.